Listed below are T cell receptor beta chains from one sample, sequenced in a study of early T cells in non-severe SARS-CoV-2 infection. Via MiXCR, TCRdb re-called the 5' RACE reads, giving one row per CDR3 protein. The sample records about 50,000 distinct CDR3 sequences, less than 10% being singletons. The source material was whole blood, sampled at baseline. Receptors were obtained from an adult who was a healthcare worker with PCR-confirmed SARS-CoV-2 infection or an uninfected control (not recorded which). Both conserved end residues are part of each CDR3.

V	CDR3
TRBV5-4	CASSLEPPSEQFF
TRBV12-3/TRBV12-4	CASSSYRAGRAFF
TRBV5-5	CASSLTGLYGYTF
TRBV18	CASSPTSGRVSGANVLTF
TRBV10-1	CASSGTGTNTGELFF
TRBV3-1	CASSHSEETQYF
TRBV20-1	CSASTWTRARQETQYF
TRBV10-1	CASSAGQIYEQYF
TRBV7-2	CASSPQGGRAEAFF
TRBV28	CASSLPRGPYNEQFF
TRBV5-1	CASSLDSIAGTNTGELFF
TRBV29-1	CSVEEGMNTEAFF
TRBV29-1	CSVALRLARYNEQFF
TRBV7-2	CASSFRGSAEAFF
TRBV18	CASSPQVGKSTDTQYF
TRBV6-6	CASSYFTDSDQPQHF
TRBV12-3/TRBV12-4	CASSLQGFTDTQYF
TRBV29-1	CSVEDGVGDEQYF
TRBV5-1	CASSLGGSSQETQYF
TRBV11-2	CASSLTRNTEAFF
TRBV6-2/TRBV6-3	CVSSYGGTQQFF
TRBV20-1	CSQGAGQAYEQYF
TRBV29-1	CSVGGATIHNEQFF
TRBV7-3	CASSLDGWETQYF
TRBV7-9	CASSLDRYQPQHF
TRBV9	CASSVVVSNSLSTDTQYF
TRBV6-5	CASAQQGFGPQHF
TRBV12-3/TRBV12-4	CASSLGTGTLSNQPQHF
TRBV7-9	CASSIGQSSYEQYF
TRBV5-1	CASSSDLGYTF
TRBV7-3	CASSLAGMADTQYF
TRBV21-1	CASSKALDSTTFDSPLHF
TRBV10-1	CASSESTGAQYF
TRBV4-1	CASRYRDGFYEQYF
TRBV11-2	CASSPPSAGVGTGELFF
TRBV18	CASSPFSGQTLTEQYF
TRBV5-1	CASSFTGVTEAFF
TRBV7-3	CASSPLAEETQYF
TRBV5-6	CASRTGPHEQYF
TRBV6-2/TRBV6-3	CASSSAGADTGELFF
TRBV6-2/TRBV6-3	CASRDRGDQPQHF
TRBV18	CASSGMNLGGTDTQYF
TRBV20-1	CSANQQGANEQFF
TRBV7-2	CASSPQTATNEKLFF
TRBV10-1	CASSEPRLAVSYEQYF
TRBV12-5	CASEIGQGSNEQFF
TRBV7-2	CASSLHGQKDTEAFF
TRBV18	CASSLGTGNTEAFF
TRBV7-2	CASSLQGLGRLETQYF
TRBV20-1	CSAREPQAKETQYF
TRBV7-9	CAATPPSGGKNTEAFF